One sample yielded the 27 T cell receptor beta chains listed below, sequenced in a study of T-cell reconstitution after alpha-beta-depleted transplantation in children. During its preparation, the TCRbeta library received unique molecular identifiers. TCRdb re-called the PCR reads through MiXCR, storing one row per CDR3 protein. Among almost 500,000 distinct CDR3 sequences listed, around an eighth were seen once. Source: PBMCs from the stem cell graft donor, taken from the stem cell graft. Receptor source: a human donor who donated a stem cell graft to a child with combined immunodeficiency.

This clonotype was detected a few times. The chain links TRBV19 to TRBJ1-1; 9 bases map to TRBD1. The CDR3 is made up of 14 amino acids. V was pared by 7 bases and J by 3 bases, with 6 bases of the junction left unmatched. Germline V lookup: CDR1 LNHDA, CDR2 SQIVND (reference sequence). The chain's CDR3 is CASTTGGRDTEAFF. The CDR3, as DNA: TGTGCCAGTACCACAGGGGGCCGGGACACTGAAGCTTTCTTT.

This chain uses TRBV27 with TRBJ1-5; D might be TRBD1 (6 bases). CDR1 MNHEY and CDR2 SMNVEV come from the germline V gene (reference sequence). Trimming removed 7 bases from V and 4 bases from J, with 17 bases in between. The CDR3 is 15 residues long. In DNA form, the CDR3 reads TGTGCCAGCACCCCCCAGGGGCAGTCTAATCAGCCCCAGCATTTT. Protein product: CASTPQGQSNQPQHF.

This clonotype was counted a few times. This CDR3 reads CSDGLALYNEQFF. The DNA for the CDR3 is TGCAGCGATGGACTAGCTCTCTACAATGAGCAGTTCTTC. This sequence joins TRBV29-1 and TRBJ2-1; TRBD2 matches 8 bases. This CDR3 region has 13 residues. The germline V gene has CDR1 SQVTM and CDR2 ANQGSEA. J was trimmed by 3 bases and V by 7 bases; bases with no gene match: 5.

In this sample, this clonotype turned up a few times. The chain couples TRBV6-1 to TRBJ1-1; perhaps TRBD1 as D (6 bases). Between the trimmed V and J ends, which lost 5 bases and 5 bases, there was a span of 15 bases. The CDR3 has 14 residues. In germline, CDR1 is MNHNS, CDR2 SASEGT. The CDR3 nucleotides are TGTGCCAGCAGTCTCGGGACACCTGAGACTGAAGCTTTCTTT. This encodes CASSLGTPETEAFF.

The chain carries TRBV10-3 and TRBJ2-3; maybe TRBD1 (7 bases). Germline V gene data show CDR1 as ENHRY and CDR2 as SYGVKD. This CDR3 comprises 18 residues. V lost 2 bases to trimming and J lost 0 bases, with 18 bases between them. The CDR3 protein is CAISELQGGLDSTDTQYF. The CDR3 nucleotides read TGTGCCATCAGTGAGCTCCAGGGGGGCCTCGATAGCACAGATACGCAGTATTTT.

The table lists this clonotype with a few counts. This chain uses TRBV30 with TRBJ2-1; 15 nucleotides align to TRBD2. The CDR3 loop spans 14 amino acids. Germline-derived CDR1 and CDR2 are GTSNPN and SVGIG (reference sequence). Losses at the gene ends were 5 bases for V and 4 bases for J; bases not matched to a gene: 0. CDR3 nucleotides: TGTGCCTGGGGACTAGCGGGAGGGTACAATGAGCAGTTCTTC. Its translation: CAWGLAGGYNEQFF.

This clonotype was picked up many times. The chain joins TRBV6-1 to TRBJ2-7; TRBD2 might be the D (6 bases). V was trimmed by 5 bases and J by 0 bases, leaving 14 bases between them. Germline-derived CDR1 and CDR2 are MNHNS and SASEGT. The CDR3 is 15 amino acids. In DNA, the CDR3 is TGTGCCAGCAGTAATCAGGACGGGAGCTCCTACGAGCAGTACTTC. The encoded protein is CASSNQDGSSYEQYF.

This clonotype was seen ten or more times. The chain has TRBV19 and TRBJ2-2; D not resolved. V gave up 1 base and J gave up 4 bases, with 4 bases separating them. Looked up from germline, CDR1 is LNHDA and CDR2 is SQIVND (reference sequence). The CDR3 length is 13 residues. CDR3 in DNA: TGTGCCAGTAGTATAGGAAGCACCGGGGAGCTGTTTTTT. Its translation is CASSIGSTGELFF.

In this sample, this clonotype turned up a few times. The CDR3, as DNA: TGTGCCAGCAGCCCCGTTGTGGGGAGCACTGAAGCTTTCTTT. This codes for CASSPVVGSTEAFF. The chain recombines TRBV14 with TRBJ1-1; D is unclear. V lost 4 bases and J 4 bases, leaving 13 bases between the germline ends. Germline CDR1 is SGHDN and CDR2 is FVKESK. This CDR3 region has 14 residues.

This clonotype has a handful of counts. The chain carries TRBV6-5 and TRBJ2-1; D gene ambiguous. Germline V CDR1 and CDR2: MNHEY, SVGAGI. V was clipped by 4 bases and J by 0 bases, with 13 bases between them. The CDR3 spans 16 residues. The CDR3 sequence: CASSSDPKSSYNEQFF. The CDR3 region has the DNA TGTGCCAGCAGTTCCGATCCTAAGAGCTCCTACAATGAGCAGTTCTTC.

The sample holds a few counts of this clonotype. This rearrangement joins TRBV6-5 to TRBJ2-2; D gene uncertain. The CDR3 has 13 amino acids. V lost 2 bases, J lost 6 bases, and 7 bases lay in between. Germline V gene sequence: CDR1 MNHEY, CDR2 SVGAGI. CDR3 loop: CASSYGYSGELFF. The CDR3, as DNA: TGTGCCAGCAGTTACGGTTATTCCGGGGAGCTGTTTTTT.

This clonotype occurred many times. CDR3 nucleotides: TGTGCCAGCATTAACATTGGGGACACTGAAGCTTTCTTT. It encodes CASINIGDTEAFF. The rearrangement joins TRBV6-5 to TRBJ1-1; D uncertain. This CDR3 has 13 amino acids. V was pared by 7 bases and J by 3 bases, with 12 bases between. Germline CDR1 MNHEY, CDR2 SVGAGI.

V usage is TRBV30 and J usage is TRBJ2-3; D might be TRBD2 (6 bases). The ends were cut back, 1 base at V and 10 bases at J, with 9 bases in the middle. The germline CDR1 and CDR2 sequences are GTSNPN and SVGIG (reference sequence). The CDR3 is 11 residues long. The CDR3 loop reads CAWSEGGAQYF. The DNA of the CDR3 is TGTGCCTGGAGTGAGGGCGGGGCGCAGTATTTT.

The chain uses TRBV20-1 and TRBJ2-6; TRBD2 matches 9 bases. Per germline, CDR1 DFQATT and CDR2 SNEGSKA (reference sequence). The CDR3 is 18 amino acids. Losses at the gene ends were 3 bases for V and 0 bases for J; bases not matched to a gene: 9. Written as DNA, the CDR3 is TGCAGTGCTAGCTCCCTGGGTAGCGGGAGCTCTGGGGCCAACGTCCTGACTTTC. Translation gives CSASSLGSGSSGANVLTF.

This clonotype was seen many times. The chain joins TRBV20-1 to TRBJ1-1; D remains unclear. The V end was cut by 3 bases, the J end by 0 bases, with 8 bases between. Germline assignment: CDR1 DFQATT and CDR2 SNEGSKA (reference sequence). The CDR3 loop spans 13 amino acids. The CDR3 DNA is TGCAGTGCTAGTTCTCATTTGAACACTGAAGCTTTCTTT. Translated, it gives CSASSHLNTEAFF.

In nucleotides, the CDR3 is TGCAGCGTTGTAATTTCCGGGGGATACACTGAAGCTTTCTTT. Its protein is CSVVISGGYTEAFF. The J gene is TRBJ1-1, the V gene TRBV29-1; weak D call: TRBD1 (5 bases). V was cut by 4 bases and J by 3 bases, with 15 bases left in between. Germline-derived CDR1 and CDR2 are SQVTM and ANQGSEA. This CDR3 comprises 14 residues.

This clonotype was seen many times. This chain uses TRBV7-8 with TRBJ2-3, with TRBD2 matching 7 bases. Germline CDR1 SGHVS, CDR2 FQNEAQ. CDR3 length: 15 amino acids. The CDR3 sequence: CAVRRRRESTDTQYF. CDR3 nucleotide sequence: TGTGCGGTCCGGCGTCGGCGGGAGAGCACAGATACGCAGTATTTT.

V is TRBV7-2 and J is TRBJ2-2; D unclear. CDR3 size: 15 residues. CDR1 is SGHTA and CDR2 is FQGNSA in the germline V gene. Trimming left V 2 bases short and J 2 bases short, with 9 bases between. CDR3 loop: CASSLYRFNTGELFF. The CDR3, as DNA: TGTGCCAGCAGCTTATACAGATTTAACACCGGGGAGCTGTTTTTT.

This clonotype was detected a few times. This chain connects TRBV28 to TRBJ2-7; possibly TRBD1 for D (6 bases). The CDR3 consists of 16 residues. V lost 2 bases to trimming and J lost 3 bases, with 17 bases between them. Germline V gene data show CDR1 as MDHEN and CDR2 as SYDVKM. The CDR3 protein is CASSLSRTVKNYEQYF. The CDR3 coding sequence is TGTGCCAGCAGTTTAAGCCGGACAGTCAAGAACTACGAGCAGTACTTC.

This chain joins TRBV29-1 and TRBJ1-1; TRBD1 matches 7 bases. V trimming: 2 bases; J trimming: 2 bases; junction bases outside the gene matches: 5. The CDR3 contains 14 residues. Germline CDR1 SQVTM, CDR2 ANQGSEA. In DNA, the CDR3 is TGCAGCGTTGAATTGGGACAGATTAACACTGAAGCTTTCTTT. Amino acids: CSVELGQINTEAFF.

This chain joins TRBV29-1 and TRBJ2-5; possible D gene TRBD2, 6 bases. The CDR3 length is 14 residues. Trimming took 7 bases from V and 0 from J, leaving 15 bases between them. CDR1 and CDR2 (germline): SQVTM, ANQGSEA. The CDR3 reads CSATPGGDQETQYF. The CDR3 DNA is TGCAGCGCCACGCCTGGCGGGGACCAAGAGACCCAGTACTTC.

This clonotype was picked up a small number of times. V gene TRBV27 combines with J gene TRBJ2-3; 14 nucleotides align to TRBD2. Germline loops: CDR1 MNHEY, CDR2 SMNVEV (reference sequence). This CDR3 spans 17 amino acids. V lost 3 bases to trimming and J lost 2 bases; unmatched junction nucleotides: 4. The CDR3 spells CASSLTSGGGVTDTQYF. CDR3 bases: TGTGCCAGCAGTTTGACTAGCGGGGGGGGCGTCACAGATACGCAGTATTTT.

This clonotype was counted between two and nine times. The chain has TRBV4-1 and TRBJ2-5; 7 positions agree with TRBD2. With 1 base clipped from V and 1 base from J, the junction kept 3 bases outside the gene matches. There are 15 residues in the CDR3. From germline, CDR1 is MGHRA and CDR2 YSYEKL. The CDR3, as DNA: TGCGCCAGCAGCCAAGGGCGGGGGTTCCAAGAGACCCAGTACTTC. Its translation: CASSQGRGFQETQYF.

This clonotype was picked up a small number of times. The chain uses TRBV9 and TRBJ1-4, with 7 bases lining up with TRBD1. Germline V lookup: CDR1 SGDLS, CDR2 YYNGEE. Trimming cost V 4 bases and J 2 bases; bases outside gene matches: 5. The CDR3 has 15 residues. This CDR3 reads CASSRTGATNEKLFF. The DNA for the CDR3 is TGTGCCAGCAGCCGAACAGGGGCGACTAATGAAAAACTGTTTTTT.

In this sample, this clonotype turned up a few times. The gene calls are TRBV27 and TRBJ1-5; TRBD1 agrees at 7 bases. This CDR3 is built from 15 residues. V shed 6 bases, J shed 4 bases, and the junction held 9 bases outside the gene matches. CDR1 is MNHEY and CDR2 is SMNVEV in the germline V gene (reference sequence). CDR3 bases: TGTGCCAGCAGGCACCTTGGGACAGCGAATCAGCCCCAGCATTTT. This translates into CASRHLGTANQPQHF.

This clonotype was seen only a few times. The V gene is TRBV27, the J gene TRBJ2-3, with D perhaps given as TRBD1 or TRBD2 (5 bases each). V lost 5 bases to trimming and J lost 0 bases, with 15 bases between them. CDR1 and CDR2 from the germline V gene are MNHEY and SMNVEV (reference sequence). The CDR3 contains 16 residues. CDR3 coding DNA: TGTGCCAGCAGTCTAACCGAGGGGCCAAGCACAGATACGCAGTATTTT. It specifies CASSLTEGPSTDTQYF.

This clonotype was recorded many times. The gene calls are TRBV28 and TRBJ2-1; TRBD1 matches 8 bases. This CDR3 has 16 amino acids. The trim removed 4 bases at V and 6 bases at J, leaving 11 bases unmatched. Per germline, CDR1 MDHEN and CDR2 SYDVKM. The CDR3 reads CASSSNGQGPSNEQFF. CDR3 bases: TGTGCCAGCAGTTCCAACGGACAGGGACCCAGCAATGAGCAGTTCTTC.